Sequencing of this TCR beta chain was carried out in a study of regulatory T cells in long-lasting Graves disease. Study findings and constraints: The small sample size may have reduced accuracy.

Building of the TCR beta libraries involved iRepertoire HTBI primers and Arm-PCR of CDR3 regions. TCRdb re-called the multiplex PCR reads with MiXCR, one entry per CDR3 protein. The profile shows about 540,000 distinct CDR3 sequences, about 13% of them singletons. This clonotype was picked up a small number of times. Antigen unknown. Time point denoted: newly diagnosed GD, antithyroid drugs for less than 3 months. PBMCs were the source of the RNA used for TCR sequencing. These data were also filed under a second study, of T cells in Graves' hyperthyroidism and ophthalmopathy.

This TCR derives from a man aged 25-45 years with Graves disease. This material consisted of peripheral blood mononuclear cells (PBMCs), taken at new diagnosis, from a patient treated with antithyroid drugs.

The CDR3 coding sequence is TGTGCCTGGAGGCTAGCGGGAGGGCTCAACGAGCAGTACTTC. The encoded protein is CAWRLAGGLNEQYF. This chain uses TRBV30 with TRBJ2-7, with 12 bases lining up with TRBD2. The CDR3 has 14 residues. V lost 3 bases and J lost 5; bases outside the gene matches: 5. CDR1 is GTSNPN, CDR2 SVGIG, per germline (reference sequence).